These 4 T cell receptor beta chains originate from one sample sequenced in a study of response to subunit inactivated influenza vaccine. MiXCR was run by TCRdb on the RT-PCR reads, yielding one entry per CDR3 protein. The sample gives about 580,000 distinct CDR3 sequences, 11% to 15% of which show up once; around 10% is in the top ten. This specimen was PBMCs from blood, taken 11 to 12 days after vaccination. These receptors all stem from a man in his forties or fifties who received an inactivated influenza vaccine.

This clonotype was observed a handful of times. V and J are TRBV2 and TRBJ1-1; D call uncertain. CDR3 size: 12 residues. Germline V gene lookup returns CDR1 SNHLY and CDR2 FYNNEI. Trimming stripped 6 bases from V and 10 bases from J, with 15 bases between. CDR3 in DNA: TGTGCCAGCAGGGGCACCCCCCACGGAGCTTTCTTT. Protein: CASRGTPHGAFF.

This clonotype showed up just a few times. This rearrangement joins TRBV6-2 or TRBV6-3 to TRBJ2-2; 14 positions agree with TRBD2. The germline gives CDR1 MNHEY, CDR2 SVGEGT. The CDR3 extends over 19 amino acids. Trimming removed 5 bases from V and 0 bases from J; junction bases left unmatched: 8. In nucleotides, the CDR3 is TGTGCCAGCAGTAAAGGGACTAGCGGGGGATACTCGAACACCGGGGAGCTGTTTTTT. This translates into CASSKGTSGGYSNTGELFF.

The CDR3 loop is CASSQDAQSSNQPQHF. CDR3 in DNA: TGCGCCAGCAGCCAAGATGCACAGAGTAGCAATCAGCCCCAGCATTTT. The rearrangement joins TRBV4-3 to TRBJ1-5; D unresolved. The germline V gene encodes CDR1 LGHNA and CDR2 YSLEER. The CDR3 length is 16 residues. V lost 0 bases and J lost 0, with 9 bases in between.

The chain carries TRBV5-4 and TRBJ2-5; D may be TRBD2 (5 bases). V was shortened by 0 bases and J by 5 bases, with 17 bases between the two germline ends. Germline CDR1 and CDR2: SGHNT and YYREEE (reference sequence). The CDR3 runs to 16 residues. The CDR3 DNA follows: TGTGCCAGCAGCTTGGACCGGGCCAGAAGAGGGGAGACCCAGTACTTC. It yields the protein CASSLDRARRGETQYF.